This T cell receptor (beta chain) was captured in a study of T-cell reconstitution after alpha-beta-depleted transplantation in children. The CDR3 has 15 residues. V was trimmed by 2 bases and J by 2 bases, leaving 9 bases between them. This clonotype has at least ten counts. As it was prepared, the TCRbeta library received unique molecular identifiers. MiXCR, applied by TCRdb to the PCR reads, yields one record per CDR3 protein. The table shows hundreds of thousands of distinct CDR3 sequences, with 16% occurring only once. The sequence derives from a human donor who donated a stem cell graft to a child with acute myeloid leukemia. This chain links TRBV12-3 or TRBV12-4 with TRBJ2-2; unclear D gene. The starting material was PBMCs from the stem cell graft donor, obtained from the stem cell graft. CDR3 DNA: TGTGCCAGCAGTTTATCGACTCCTAACACCGGGGAGCTGTTTTTT. Protein sequence: CASSLSTPNTGELFF.